Each of the 27 T cell receptor beta chains below was sequenced from the same sample in a study of shared clonotypes between healthy human individuals. Profiled with immunoSEQ multiplex PCR; TCRdb holds only in-frame clones, not every one. Found here are just over 2,000,000 clones, about 94% of them singletons; the top ten hold 1.1%. CD45RO-negative cells were positively selected for CCR7, leaving out terminally differentiated effector memory CD45RA+ cells. The sequenced material came from naive CD8+ T cells sorted from blood. The receptors were gathered from a man aged 18 to 30 in good health.

The chain uses TRBV27 and TRBJ2-1; weak D call: TRBD2 (6 bases). V lost 0 bases and J lost 14, with 11 bases in between. This CDR3 region has 12 residues. CDR1 is MNHEY, CDR2 SMNVEV, per germline (reference sequence). In DNA form, the CDR3 reads TGTGCCAGCAGTTTATCGCGGGACGTAGAGTTCTTC. It encodes CASSLSRDVEFF.

The rearrangement links TRBV18 to TRBJ2-2, with D uncertain. The CDR3 covers 11 residues. Germline CDR1 is KGHSH and CDR2 is LQKENI. V lost 8 bases, J lost 2 bases, and 3 bases lay in between. The CDR3 bases are TGTGCCAGCACCAACACCGGGGAGCTGTTTTTT. Protein: CASTNTGELFF. The variable domain in full, completed from reference TRBV18 and TRBJ2-2, reads NAGVMQNPRHLVRRRGQEARLRCSPMKGHSHVYWYRQLPEEGLKFMVYLQKENIIDESGMPKERFSAEFPKEGPSILRIQQVVRGDSAAYFCASTNTGELFFGEGSRLTVL.

The chain carries TRBV27 and TRBJ2-3; no reliable D call. CDR3 length: 13 residues. Germline V gene sequence: CDR1 MNHEY, CDR2 SMNVEV (reference sequence). V shed 5 bases and J shed 5 bases, with 11 bases lying between them. The CDR3 loop reads CASSPFARDTQYF. CDR3 sequence (DNA): TGTGCCAGCAGTCCGTTCGCTAGAGATACGCAGTATTTT.

This rearrangement joins TRBV14 to TRBJ2-2, with D tentatively TRBD2 (6 bases). Germline CDR1 and CDR2: SGHDN and FVKESK. The CDR3 loop spans 16 amino acids. The V and J ends lost 3 bases and 5 bases respectively, with 16 bases between them. The CDR3 DNA sequence: TGTGCCAGCAGCCATCCCCGGGACTCGTATACCGGGGAGCTGTTTTTT. It specifies CASSHPRDSYTGELFF.

This clone has only a few counts. V is TRBV7-9 and J is TRBJ1-2, with a tentative D call TRBD1 (6 bases). Germline V gene sequence: CDR1 SEHNR, CDR2 FQNEAQ (reference sequence). Trimming stripped 2 bases from V and 6 bases from J, with 13 bases between. The CDR3 runs 14 residues. CDR3 amino acids: CASSLNHREDGYTF. In DNA form, the CDR3 reads TGTGCCAGCAGCTTAAATCACAGGGAAGATGGCTACACCTTC.

The rearrangement uses TRBV27 and TRBJ2-7; 9 bases agree with TRBD1. The trim removed 5 bases at V and 7 bases at J, leaving 9 bases unmatched. From germline, CDR1 is MNHEY and CDR2 SMNVEV (reference sequence). This CDR3 has 14 amino acids. The CDR3 coding sequence is TGTGCCAGCAGTCCGACAGGGGGTCTTTTAGAGCAGTACTTC. Translated, it gives CASSPTGGLLEQYF.

The chain links TRBV27 to TRBJ1-2; D gene uncertain. Germline V gene data show CDR1 as MNHEY and CDR2 as SMNVEV (reference sequence). V lost 2 bases, J lost 0 bases, and 10 bases lay in between. This CDR3 has 15 residues. In DNA form, the CDR3 reads TGTGCCAGCAGTTTACAAGCAGAAACTAACTATGGCTACACCTTC. This codes for CASSLQAETNYGYTF.

This clone was seen only once. The chain couples TRBV7-8 to TRBJ2-7, with TRBD2 matching 7 bases. V lost 5 bases to trimming and J lost 1 base; unmatched junction nucleotides: 11. The CDR3 consists of 16 residues. Germline assignment: CDR1 SGHVS and CDR2 FQNEAQ. This CDR3 is CASSPHRGEGSYEQYF. DNA of the CDR3: TGTGCCAGCAGCCCTCACCGCGGGGAGGGTTCCTACGAGCAGTACTTC.

DNA of the CDR3: TGTGCCAGCAGCCCCACCGGCAGCGCCGGAAACACCATATATTTT. Protein sequence: CASSPTGSAGNTIYF. The gene calls are TRBV9 and TRBJ1-3, with no clear D. V was clipped by 4 bases and J by 4 bases, with 15 bases between them. The CDR3 loop spans 15 amino acids. Germline V CDR1 and CDR2: SGDLS, YYNGEE.

CDR3 protein: CASSPPSGGRNEQYF. The CDR3 region has the DNA TGTGCCAGCTCACCACCCTCAGGGGGTCGGAACGAGCAGTACTTC. V is TRBV18 and J is TRBJ2-7; 7 positions agree with TRBD1. Germline V gives CDR1 KGHSH, CDR2 LQKENI. V dropped 0 bases and J dropped 5; count of bases not matched to a gene: 7. The CDR3 totals 15 residues. Drawing the rest from reference TRBV18 and TRBJ2-7, the complete variable domain is NAGVMQNPRHLVRRRGQEARLRCSPMKGHSHVYWYRQLPEEGLKFMVYLQKENIIDESGMPKERFSAEFPKEGPSILRIQQVVRGDSAAYFCASSPPSGGRNEQYFGPGTRLTVT.

The chain has TRBV27 and TRBJ1-5, with D perhaps matching TRBD1 (6 bases). The CDR3 is 14 amino acids. The V end lost 1 base, the J end lost 6 bases, and 10 bases lay between the germline ends. The germline V gene has CDR1 MNHEY and CDR2 SMNVEV (reference sequence). CDR3 protein: CASSLFRGGQPQHF. The CDR3 region has the DNA TGTGCCAGCAGTTTATTCAGGGGTGGTCAGCCCCAGCATTTT.

The V and J genes are TRBV2 and TRBJ2-3, with a weak D call TRBD2 (6 bases). The length of the CDR3 is 14 residues. V was shortened by 7 bases and J by 6 bases, with 17 bases between the two germline ends. Germline CDR1 reads SNHLY; CDR2 reads FYNNEI. CDR3 sequence (DNA): TGTGCCAGCACCGATGGAGGGAATGAGGATACGCAGTATTTT. Residues: CASTDGGNEDTQYF.

The chain links TRBV4-1 to TRBJ2-1; D is uncertain. CDR3 length: 11 amino acids. Germline V CDR1 and CDR2: MGHRA, YSYEKL. Trimming took 5 bases from V and 5 from J, leaving 4 bases between them. CDR3 sequence reads: CASSTNNEQFF. CDR3 nucleotides: TGCGCCAGCAGCACTAACAATGAGCAGTTCTTC.

V is TRBV19 and J is TRBJ1-5; the match to TRBD1 covers 11 bases. The CDR3 runs to 17 residues. Germline assignment: CDR1 LNHDA and CDR2 SQIVND (reference sequence). J gave up 5 bases and V 6 bases, and 12 bases lay outside the gene matches. The CDR3 is CASSPGQGDWSDQPQHF. The DNA for the CDR3 is TGTGCCAGTAGCCCGGGACAGGGGGATTGGTCTGATCAGCCCCAGCATTTT.

The chain combines TRBV6-6 with TRBJ2-1; either TRBD1 or TRBD2 may supply D (5 bases each). The CDR3 has 12 residues. Germline V gene sequence: CDR1 MNHNY, CDR2 SVGAGI (reference sequence). Between the trimmed V and J ends, which lost 8 bases and 8 bases, there was a span of 13 bases. CDR3 protein: CASAPGAHEQFF. DNA of the CDR3: TGTGCCAGCGCCCCCGGGGCCCATGAGCAGTTCTTC.

The chain recombines TRBV9 with TRBJ2-7, with 8 nucleotides matching TRBD1. There are 14 residues in the CDR3. Losses at the gene ends were 4 bases for V and 5 bases for J; bases not matched to a gene: 8. CDR1 is SGDLS, CDR2 YYNGEE, per germline. CDR3 bases: TGTGCCAGCAGCCCGTGGACAGGGTTCCACGAGCAGTACTTC. Its protein is CASSPWTGFHEQYF. The full variable domain, with the rest looked up from reference TRBV9 and TRBJ2-7, is DSGVTQTPKHLITATGQRVTLRCSPRSGDLSVYWYQQSLDQGLQFLIQYYNGEERAKGNILERFSAQQFPDLHSELNLSSLELGDSALYFCASSPWTGFHEQYFGPGTRLTVT.

The J gene is TRBJ2-7, the V gene TRBV7-9; 11 nucleotides line up with TRBD2. Germline CDR1 SEHNR, CDR2 FQNEAQ (reference sequence). Trimming at V came to 5 bases and at J to 3 bases, leaving 9 bases not matched to a gene. This CDR3 is built from 16 residues. CDR3 coding DNA: TGTGCCAGCAGCGCCGGGACTAGCGGTCCCCACTACGAGCAGTACTTC. Its protein is CASSAGTSGPHYEQYF.

Turning to this clone: The sample carries other DNA sequences with the same CDR3. The chain combines TRBV6-5 with TRBJ2-7; D not certain. The CDR3 has 13 amino acids. Trimming cost V 0 bases and J 3 bases, with 6 bases left between them. Germline V gene sequence: CDR1 MNHEY, CDR2 SVGAGI. CDR3 DNA sequence: TGTGCCAGCAGTTACTCTCTTGGCTACGAGCAGTACTTC. This gives the protein CASSYSLGYEQYF.

This clone was recorded only once. The chain is built from TRBV27 and TRBJ2-6; 7 bases map to TRBD2. This CDR3 is built from 19 residues. Losses at the gene ends were 5 bases for V and 0 bases for J; bases not matched to a gene: 13. Germline assignment: CDR1 MNHEY and CDR2 SMNVEV (reference sequence). The CDR3 protein is CASSLTVSGTSSGANVLTF. CDR3 in DNA: TGTGCCAGCAGTCTAACAGTGAGCGGGACCAGCTCTGGGGCCAACGTCCTGACTTTC.

This clone has just one count. Other DNA sequences of this sample code for an identical CDR3. The chain joins TRBV6-5 to TRBJ2-2, with D perhaps TRBD2 (6 bases). Trimming left V 6 bases short and J 4 bases short, with 12 bases between. This CDR3 has 14 amino acids. Germline V gene data show CDR1 as MNHEY and CDR2 as SVGAGI. This chain's CDR3 is CASSYLGGTGELFF. The CDR3 DNA reads TGTGCCAGCAGCTATCTGGGGGGCACCGGGGAGCTGTTTTTT.

This chain links TRBV7-9 with TRBJ1-1; 8 bases are shared with TRBD1. The length of the CDR3 is 15 residues. V trimming: 5 bases; J trimming: 1 base; junction bases outside the gene matches: 6. CDR1 is SEHNR and CDR2 is FQNEAQ in the germline V gene (reference sequence). The DNA of the CDR3 is TGTGCCAGCAGCCCCGGACAGGGAACGAACACTGAAGCTTTCTTT. Its protein is CASSPGQGTNTEAFF.

This chain uses TRBV28 with TRBJ2-7, with D perhaps TRBD2 (6 bases). This CDR3 comprises 13 residues. The germline CDR1 and CDR2 sequences are MDHEN and SYDVKM. The V end lost 4 bases, the J end lost 2 bases, and 9 bases lay between the germline ends. The CDR3 region is CASSWGVAYEQYF. As DNA, the CDR3 is TGTGCCAGCAGTTGGGGGGTGGCCTACGAGCAGTACTTC.

The chain is built from TRBV2 and TRBJ1-4, with unresolved D. Germline lookup yields CDR1 SNHLY and CDR2 FYNNEI. The length of the CDR3 is 13 residues. Trimming removed 1 base from V and 6 bases from J, with 6 bases in between. CDR3 in DNA: TGTGCCAGCAGTGAAGAAGCTTATGAAAAACTGTTTTTT. This encodes CASSEEAYEKLFF.

The V and J genes are TRBV9 and TRBJ2-3; D uncertain. Germline V gene data show CDR1 as SGDLS and CDR2 as YYNGEE. The germline V and J ends were trimmed by 0 bases and 2 bases, with 13 bases remaining between them. The CDR3 totals 16 residues. CDR3 bases: TGTGCCAGCAGCGTAGAGTGGGCGCGGCCCACAGATACGCAGTATTTT. Its translation is CASSVEWARPTDTQYF. Using reference TRBV9 and TRBJ2-3 for the parts outside the CDR3, the full variable domain is DSGVTQTPKHLITATGQRVTLRCSPRSGDLSVYWYQQSLDQGLQFLIQYYNGEERAKGNILERFSAQQFPDLHSELNLSSLELGDSALYFCASSVEWARPTDTQYFGPGTRLTVL.

To note about this clone: Different DNA sequences within this sample yield the same CDR3. The CDR3 loop reads CASSPSGYEQYF. CDR3 in DNA: TGTGCCAGTAGTCCCTCAGGATACGAGCAGTACTTC. This chain joins TRBV19 and TRBJ2-7; D gene uncertain. V was pared by 5 bases and J by 4 bases, with 9 bases between. This CDR3 has 12 residues. Germline loops: CDR1 LNHDA, CDR2 SQIVND (reference sequence).

The rearrangement links TRBV4-3 to TRBJ2-5, with 7 nucleotides matching TRBD2. J was trimmed by 2 bases and V by 0 bases; bases with no gene match: 6. There are 16 residues in the CDR3. CDR1 and CDR2 (germline): LGHNA, YSLEER. The DNA of the CDR3 is TGCGCCAGCAGCCAAGATACTAGCGCGGAACAAGAGACCCAGTACTTC. This translates into CASSQDTSAEQETQYF.

V gene TRBV27 combines with J gene TRBJ2-5; 10 bases align to TRBD2. Germline CDR1 and CDR2: MNHEY and SMNVEV (reference sequence). V was pared by 5 bases and J by 0 bases, with 12 bases of the junction left unmatched. CDR3 size: 18 residues. For the CDR3, the DNA is TGTGCCAGCAGTAGGATCACTAGCGGGGTCGGTAACCAAGAGACCCAGTACTTC. It is translated as CASSRITSGVGNQETQYF.